These T cell receptor beta chains were read from a single sample in a study of cytomegalovirus exposure and HLA in healthy donors. Generated by immunoSEQ multiplex PCR, the TCRdb table keeps only in-frame clones and is missing some. The table has around 200,000 clones, approximately 80% seen once. The source material was PBMCs. These receptors came from a boy between 10 and 17 years old in good health and CMV-seronegative. Each CDR3 is given with its conserved first and last residue.

TRBV6-6	TRBJ1-6	CASSYQDRENSPLHF
TRBV7-7	TRBJ2-2	CASSLQGNTGELFF
TRBV21-1	TRBJ1-1	CASSEEGGFPEAFF
TRBV10-3	TRBJ2-7	CAIRTGTSRHEQYF
TRBV4-2	TRBJ2-7	CASSQGTRDRVYEQYF
TRBV9	TRBJ2-1	CASSVEDRAVHEQFF
TRBV6-1	TRBJ1-1	CASSEKGARRTEAFF
TRBV7-3	TRBJ2-2	CASSVVGNTGELFF
TRBV4-2	TRBJ2-7	CASSQERGWNYEQYF
TRBV5-5	TRBJ2-1	CASSLGLAYNEQFF
TRBV7-3	TRBJ2-3	CASSLTGGGSTDTQYF
TRBV30	TRBJ1-1	CAWSARGDTEAFF
TRBV19	TRBJ2-3	CASSISTGYDSDTQYF
TRBV27	TRBJ2-7	CASSLRGTSGFTYEQYF
TRBV30	TRBJ1-1	CAWSVGGNTEAFF
TRBV30	TRBJ2-7	CSHSRGEQYF
TRBV2	TRBJ2-7	CASSGYEQYF
TRBV9	TRBJ1-2	CASSVASTGDDYGYTF
TRBV30	TRBJ2-7	CAWSRQGLNEQYF
TRBV7-6	TRBJ2-7	CASSLRDRSYEQYF
TRBV6-5	TRBJ1-2	CASRGQGANYGYTF
TRBV2	TRBJ2-7	CASSRSRSLLFYEQYF
TRBV5-1	TRBJ2-1	CASSLDGLALYNEQFF